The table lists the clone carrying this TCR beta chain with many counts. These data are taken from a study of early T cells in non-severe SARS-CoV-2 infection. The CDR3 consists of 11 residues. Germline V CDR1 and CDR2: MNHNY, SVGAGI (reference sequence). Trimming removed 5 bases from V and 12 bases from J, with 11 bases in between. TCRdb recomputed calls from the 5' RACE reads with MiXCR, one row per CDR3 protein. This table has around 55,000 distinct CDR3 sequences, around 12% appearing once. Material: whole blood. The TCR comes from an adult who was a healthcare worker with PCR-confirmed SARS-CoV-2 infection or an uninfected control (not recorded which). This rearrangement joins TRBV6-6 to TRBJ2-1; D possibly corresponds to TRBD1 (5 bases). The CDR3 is CASSPQGRQFF. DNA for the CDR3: TGTGCCAGCAGTCCCCAGGGAAGGCAGTTCTTC.